This entry concerns a single TCR beta chain. The CDR3 is 13 residues long. Germline CDR1 is LNHDA and CDR2 is SQIVND (reference sequence). V was cut by 5 bases and J by 3 bases, with 11 bases left in between. This entry belongs to a study of early T cells in non-severe SARS-CoV-2 infection. Study at large: Alpha and beta chains were unpaired, from unsorted whole-blood bulk RNA.

In the library, individual cDNA molecules carried attached unique molecular identifiers. TCRdb analysed the 5' RACE reads with MiXCR anew, one entry per CDR3 protein. This table holds approximately 41,000 distinct CDR3 sequences, about 4.5% found once. Sequencing was done on a sample of whole blood. This chain joins TRBV19 and TRBJ2-7, with D possibly called TRBD1 or TRBD2 (6 bases each). This receptor was obtained from an adult who was a healthcare worker with PCR-confirmed SARS-CoV-2 infection or an uninfected control (not recorded which). CDR3 DNA sequence: TGTGCCAGTAGTCCGGGGGCGAGCTACGAGCAGTACTTC. Protein sequence: CASSPGASYEQYF.